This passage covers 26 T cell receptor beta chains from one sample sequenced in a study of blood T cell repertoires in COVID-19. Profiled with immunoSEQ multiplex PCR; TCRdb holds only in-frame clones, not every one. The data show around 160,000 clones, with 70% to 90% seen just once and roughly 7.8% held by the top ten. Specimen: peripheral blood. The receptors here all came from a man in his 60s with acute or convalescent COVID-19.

The CDR3 sequence: CASSLTEAFF. The CDR3 nucleotides read TGTGCCAGCAGTCTCACTGAAGCTTTCTTT. The chain joins TRBV12-3 or TRBV12-4 to TRBJ1-1, with D unclear. V was trimmed by 5 bases and J by 4 bases, leaving 2 bases between them. There are 10 residues in the CDR3.

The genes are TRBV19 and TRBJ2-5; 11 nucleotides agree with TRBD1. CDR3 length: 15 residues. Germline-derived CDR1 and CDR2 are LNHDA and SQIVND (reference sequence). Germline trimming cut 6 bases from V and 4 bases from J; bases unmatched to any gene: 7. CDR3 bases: TGTGCCAGTAGCCCCAGGGACAGGGGGGGAGAGACCCAGTACTTC. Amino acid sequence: CASSPRDRGGETQYF. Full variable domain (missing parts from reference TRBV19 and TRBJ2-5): DGGITQSPKYLFRKEGQNVTLSCEQNLNHDAMYWYRQDPGQGLRLIYYSQIVNDFQKGDIAEGYSVSREKKESFPLTVTSAQKNPTAFYLCASSPRDRGGETQYFGPGTRLLVL.

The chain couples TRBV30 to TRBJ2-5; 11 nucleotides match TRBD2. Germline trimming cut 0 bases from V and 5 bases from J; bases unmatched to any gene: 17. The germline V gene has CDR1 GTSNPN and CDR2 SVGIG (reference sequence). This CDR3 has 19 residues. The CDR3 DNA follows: TGTGCCTGGAGTGTAGATAGGATTAGCGGGAGGGTCGTTTCGGAGACCCAGTACTTC. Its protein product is CAWSVDRISGRVVSETQYF.

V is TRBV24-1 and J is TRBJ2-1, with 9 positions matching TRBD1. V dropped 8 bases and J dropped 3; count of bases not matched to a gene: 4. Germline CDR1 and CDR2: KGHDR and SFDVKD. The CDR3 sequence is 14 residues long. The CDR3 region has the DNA TGTGCCACCATGAGACAGGGGGACTACAATGAGCAGTTCTTC. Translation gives CATMRQGDYNEQFF.

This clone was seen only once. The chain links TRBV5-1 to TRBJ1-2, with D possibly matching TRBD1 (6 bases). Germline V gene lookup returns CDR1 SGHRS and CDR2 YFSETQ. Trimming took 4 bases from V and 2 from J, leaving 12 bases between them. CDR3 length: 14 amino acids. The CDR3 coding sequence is TGCGCCAGCAGCCGGGACACTGTAAACTATGGCTACACCTTC. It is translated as CASSRDTVNYGYTF.

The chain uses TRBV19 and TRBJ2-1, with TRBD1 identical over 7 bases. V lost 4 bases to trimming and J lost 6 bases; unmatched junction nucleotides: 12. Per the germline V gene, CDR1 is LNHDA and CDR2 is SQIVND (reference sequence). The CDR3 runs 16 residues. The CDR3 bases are TGTGCCAGTAGTACCCCCTGGCAGGGGGTTGTCAATGAGCAGTTCTTC. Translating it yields CASSTPWQGVVNEQFF.

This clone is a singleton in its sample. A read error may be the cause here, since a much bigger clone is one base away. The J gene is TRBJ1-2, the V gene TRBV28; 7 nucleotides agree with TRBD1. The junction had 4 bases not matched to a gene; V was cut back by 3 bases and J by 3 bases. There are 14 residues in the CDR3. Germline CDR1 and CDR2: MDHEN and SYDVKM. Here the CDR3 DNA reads TGTGCCAGCAGTTTTTCACAGGGGTACTATGGCTACACCTTC. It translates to CASSFSQGYYGYTF.

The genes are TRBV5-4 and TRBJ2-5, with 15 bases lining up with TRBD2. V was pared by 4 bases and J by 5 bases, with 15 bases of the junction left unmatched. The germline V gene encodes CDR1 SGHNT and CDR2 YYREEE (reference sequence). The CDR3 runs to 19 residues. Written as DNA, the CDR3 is TGTGCCAGCAGCGCCAGGACTAGCGGGAGGGCAGGGGGTTTGGAGACCCAGTACTTC. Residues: CASSARTSGRAGGLETQYF.

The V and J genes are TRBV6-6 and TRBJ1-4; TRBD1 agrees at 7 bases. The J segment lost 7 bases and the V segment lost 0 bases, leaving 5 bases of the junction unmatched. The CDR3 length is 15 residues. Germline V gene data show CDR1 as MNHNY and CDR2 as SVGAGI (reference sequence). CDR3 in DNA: TGTGCCAGCAGTTACTCTGAGGGGGCGGGTGAAAAACTGTTTTTT. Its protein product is CASSYSEGAGEKLFF.

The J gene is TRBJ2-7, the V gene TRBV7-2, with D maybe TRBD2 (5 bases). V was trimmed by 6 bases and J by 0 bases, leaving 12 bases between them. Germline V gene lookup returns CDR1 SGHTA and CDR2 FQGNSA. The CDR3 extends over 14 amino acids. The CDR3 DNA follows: TGTGCCAGCAGTAGGACTTTAAGCTCCTACGAGCAGTACTTC. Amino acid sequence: CASSRTLSSYEQYF.

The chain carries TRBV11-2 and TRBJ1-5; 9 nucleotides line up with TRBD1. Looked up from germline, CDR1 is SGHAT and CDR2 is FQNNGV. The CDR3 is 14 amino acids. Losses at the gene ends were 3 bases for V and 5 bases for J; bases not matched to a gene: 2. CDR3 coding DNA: TGTGCCAGCAGCTTGGGGACAGGGTATCAGCCCCAGCATTTT. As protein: CASSLGTGYQPQHF.

DNA of the CDR3: TGTGCCAGCAGCCTCGGACAGGGATCGAACACCGGGGAGCTGTTTTTT. Protein product: CASSLGQGSNTGELFF. The V and J genes are TRBV11-3 and TRBJ2-2; 8 bases map to TRBD1. This CDR3 region has 16 residues. The germline CDR1 and CDR2 sequences are SGHNT and YENEEA. V lost 5 bases to trimming and J lost 0 bases; unmatched junction nucleotides: 5.

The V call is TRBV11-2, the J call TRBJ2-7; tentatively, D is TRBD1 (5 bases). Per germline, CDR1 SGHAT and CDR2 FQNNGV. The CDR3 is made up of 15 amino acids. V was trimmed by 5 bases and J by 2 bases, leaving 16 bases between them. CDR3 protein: CASSPGSGFAYEQYF. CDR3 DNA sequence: TGTGCCAGCAGCCCCGGGTCAGGGTTCGCCTACGAGCAGTACTTC.

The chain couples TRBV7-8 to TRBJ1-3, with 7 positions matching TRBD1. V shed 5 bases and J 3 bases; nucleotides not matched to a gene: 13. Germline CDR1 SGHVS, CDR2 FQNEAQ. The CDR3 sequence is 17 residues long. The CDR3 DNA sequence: TGTGCCAGCAGCGGTAGGGGAAGGGGGCTAAATGGAAACACCATATATTTT. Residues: CASSGRGRGLNGNTIYF.

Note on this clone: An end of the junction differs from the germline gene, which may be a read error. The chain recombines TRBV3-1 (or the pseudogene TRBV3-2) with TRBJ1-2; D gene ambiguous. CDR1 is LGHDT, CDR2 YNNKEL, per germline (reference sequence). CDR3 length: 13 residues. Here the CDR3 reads CASSQEARSCCAF. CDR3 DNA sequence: TGTGCCAGCAGCCAAGAGGCCAGGTCCTGCTGCGCCTTC.

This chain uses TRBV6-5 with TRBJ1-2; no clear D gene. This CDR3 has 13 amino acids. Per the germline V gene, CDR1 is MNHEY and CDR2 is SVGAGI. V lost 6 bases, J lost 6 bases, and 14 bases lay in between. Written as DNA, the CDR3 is TGTGCCAGCAGATTCCGACATATAGATGGCTACACCTTC. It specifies CASRFRHIDGYTF.

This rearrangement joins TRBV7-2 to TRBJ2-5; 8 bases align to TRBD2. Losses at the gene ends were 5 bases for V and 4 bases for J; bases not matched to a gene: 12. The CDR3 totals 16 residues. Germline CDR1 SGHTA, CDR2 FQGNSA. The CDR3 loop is CASSPTRGGRRETQYF. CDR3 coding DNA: TGTGCCAGCAGCCCCACGCGGGGCGGGAGGAGAGAGACCCAGTACTTC.

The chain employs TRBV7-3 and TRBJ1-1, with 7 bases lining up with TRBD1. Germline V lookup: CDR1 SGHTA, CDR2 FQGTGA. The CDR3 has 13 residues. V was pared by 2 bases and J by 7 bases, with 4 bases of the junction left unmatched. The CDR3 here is CASSLDREDEAFF. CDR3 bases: TGTGCCAGCAGCTTAGACAGGGAGGATGAAGCTTTCTTT.

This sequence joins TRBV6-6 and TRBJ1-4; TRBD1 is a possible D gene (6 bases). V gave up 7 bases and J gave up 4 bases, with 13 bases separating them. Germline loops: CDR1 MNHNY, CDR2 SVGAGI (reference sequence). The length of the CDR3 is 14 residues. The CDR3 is CASTPTGRNEKLFF. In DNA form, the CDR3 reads TGTGCCAGCACCCCGACAGGACGTAATGAAAAACTGTTTTTT.

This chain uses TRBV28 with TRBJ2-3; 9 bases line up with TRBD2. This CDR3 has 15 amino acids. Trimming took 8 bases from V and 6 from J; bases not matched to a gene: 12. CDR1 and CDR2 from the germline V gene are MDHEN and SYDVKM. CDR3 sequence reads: CASLPERGARDTQYF. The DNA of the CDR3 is TGTGCCAGCCTTCCGGAGCGGGGGGCTAGGGATACGCAGTATTTT.

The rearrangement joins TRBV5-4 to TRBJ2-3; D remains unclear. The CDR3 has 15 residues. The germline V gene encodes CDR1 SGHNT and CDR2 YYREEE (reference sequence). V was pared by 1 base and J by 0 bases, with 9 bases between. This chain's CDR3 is CASSLTPSSTDTQYF. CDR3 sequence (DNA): TGTGCCAGCAGCTTGACTCCTTCCAGCACAGATACGCAGTATTTT. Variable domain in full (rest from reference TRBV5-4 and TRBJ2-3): ETGVTQSPTHLIKTRGQQVTLRCSSQSGHNTVSWYQQALGQGPQFIFQYYREEENGRGNFPPRFSGLQFPNYSSELNVNALELDDSALYLCASSLTPSSTDTQYFGPGTRLTVL.

CDR3 nucleotide sequence: TGTGCCAGTCACAGGGGGATTCGAATCTACGAGCAGTACTTC. Translation gives CASHRGIRIYEQYF. The chain links TRBV6-5 to TRBJ2-7, with 8 positions matching TRBD1. The germline gives CDR1 MNHEY, CDR2 SVGAGI. This CDR3 spans 14 amino acids. The V gene end was trimmed by 9 bases and the J gene end by 3 bases; junction bases not matched to a gene: 10.

Written as DNA, the CDR3 is TGTGCCAGCGCAACTGGACAGTCTCTGACAGATACGCAGTATTTT. It specifies CASATGQSLTDTQYF. This chain uses TRBV6-5 with TRBJ2-3; D might be TRBD1 (6 bases). Germline assignment: CDR1 MNHEY and CDR2 SVGAGI. The CDR3 loop spans 15 amino acids. V was cut by 8 bases and J by 3 bases, with 18 bases left in between.

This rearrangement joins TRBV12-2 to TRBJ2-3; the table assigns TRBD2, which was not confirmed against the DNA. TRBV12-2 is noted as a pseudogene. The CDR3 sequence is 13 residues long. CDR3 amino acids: CASRLDGEDTQYF. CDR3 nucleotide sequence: TGTGCAAGTCGCTTAGACGGTGAGGATACGCAGTATTTT.

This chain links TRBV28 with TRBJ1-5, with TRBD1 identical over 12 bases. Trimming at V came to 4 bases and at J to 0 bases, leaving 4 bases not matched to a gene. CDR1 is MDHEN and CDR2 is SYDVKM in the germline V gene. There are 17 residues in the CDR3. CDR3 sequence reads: CASSSGTGGYSNQPQHF. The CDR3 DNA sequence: TGTGCCAGCAGTTCCGGGACAGGGGGCTATAGCAATCAGCCCCAGCATTTT.

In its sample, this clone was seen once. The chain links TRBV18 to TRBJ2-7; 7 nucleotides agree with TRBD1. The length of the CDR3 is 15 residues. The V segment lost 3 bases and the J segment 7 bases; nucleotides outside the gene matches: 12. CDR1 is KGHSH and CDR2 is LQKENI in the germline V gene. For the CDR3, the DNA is TGTGCCAGCTCACCTGGGACAGACCCTCCTAGGGAGCAGTACTTC. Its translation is CASSPGTDPPREQYF.